The clone carrying this T cell receptor (beta chain) was recorded only once. The PCR employed 60 Vbeta primers together with 13 Jbeta primers. Produced via immunoSEQ multiplex PCR; TCRdb's table is partial and in-frame only. This sample has some 130,000 clones, with about 81% found just once. Germline V gene data show CDR1 as SGHTA and CDR2 as FQGTGA. The CDR3 totals 13 residues. V lost 5 bases to trimming and J lost 7 bases, with 15 bases between them. The entry originates in a study of cytomegalovirus exposure and HLA in healthy donors. Sequenced: PBMCs. V gene TRBV7-3 combines with J gene TRBJ2-7, with D maybe TRBD1 (6 bases). The source is a woman aged 40 to 55 in good health and CMV-seropositive. The CDR3 protein is CASSLNRDTEQYF. DNA of the CDR3: TGTGCCAGCAGCCTAAACCGGGACACAGAGCAGTACTTC. Full variable domain (remainder filled in from reference TRBV7-3 and TRBJ2-7): GAGVSQTPSNKVTEKGKYVELRCDPISGHTALYWYRQSLGQGPEFLIYFQGTGAADDSGLPNDRFFAVRPEGSVSTLKIQRTERGDSAVYLCASSLNRDTEQYFGPGTRLTVT.